In this sample, the clone carrying this T cell receptor (beta chain) turned up many times. Its specificity is unknown. The CDR3 contains 16 residues. CDR1 and CDR2 (germline): MDHEN, SYDVKM. V was shortened by 5 bases and J by 1 base, with 17 bases between the two germline ends. Ahead of thyroid surgery, no patient had received treatment of any kind. This sample was taken from a study of metastatic and nonmetastatic thyroid tumors. Study-level information: Comparison of repertoires was carried out across blood and tumor or nodule tissue from malignant and benign thyroid patients.

Under the authors' procedure: Differences in CDR3 between clinicopathological groups were drawn on to build a classifier intended to discriminate distant-metastatic papillary thyroid cancer patients. MiXCR reprocessed the PCR reads for TCRdb. Here the V and J calls rest on TCRdb's processing, not on the authors' analysis. The sample has some 90,000 clones; around 9.1% are singletons. Findings of the study overall: As reported, TCR beta diversity in blood and tumor was significantly higher in malignant thyroid tumors than in benign nodules.

This clonotype was sampled from a female donor with papillary thyroid cancer or a benign thyroid nodule (not recorded which). Some clones in this sample may be carry-over from other donors' samples. The V and J genes are TRBV28 and TRBJ2-5; D unresolved. The sequencing sample was made of blood. This chain's CDR3 is CASSPPLGASQETQYF. CDR3 coding DNA: TGTGCCAGCAGTCCTCCCCTAGGAGCCTCCCAAGAGACCCAGTACTTC.